The T cell receptor beta chain described here comes from a study of T cells expressing NK-cell markers. Background on the study: Sequenced donors, eight in total, included seven who were HCMV-seropositive and one who was seronegative. Overall study results and limits: About 1.0-8% of CD8+ T cells in about six donors belonged to dominant NKG2C+ clonotypes. Nothing established the HCMV specificity of expanded NKG2C+ T cell clones.

Beta-chain TCR cDNA was generated via 5'RACE template switching with UMIs. TCRdb re-called the 5' RACE reads; every CDR3 protein appears as one record, without DNA. The specimen's table records fewer than 550,000 distinct CDR3 sequences. Details on this clonotype: Its antigen is still unknown.

The TCR was taken from a woman aged 50 to 60 in good health. The sequencing input was blood T cells: a sorted CD56 or NKG2C T cell subset, CD4+ or CD8+ T cells, or bulk PBMC T cells (not recorded which).

The chain's CDR3 is CAISGRTGLGYTF. The chain has TRBV10-3 and TRBJ1-2; the D gene TCRdb calls, TRBD1, cannot be checked with no DNA. CDR3 size: 13 residues. CDR1 ENHRY and CDR2 SYGVKD come from the germline V gene.